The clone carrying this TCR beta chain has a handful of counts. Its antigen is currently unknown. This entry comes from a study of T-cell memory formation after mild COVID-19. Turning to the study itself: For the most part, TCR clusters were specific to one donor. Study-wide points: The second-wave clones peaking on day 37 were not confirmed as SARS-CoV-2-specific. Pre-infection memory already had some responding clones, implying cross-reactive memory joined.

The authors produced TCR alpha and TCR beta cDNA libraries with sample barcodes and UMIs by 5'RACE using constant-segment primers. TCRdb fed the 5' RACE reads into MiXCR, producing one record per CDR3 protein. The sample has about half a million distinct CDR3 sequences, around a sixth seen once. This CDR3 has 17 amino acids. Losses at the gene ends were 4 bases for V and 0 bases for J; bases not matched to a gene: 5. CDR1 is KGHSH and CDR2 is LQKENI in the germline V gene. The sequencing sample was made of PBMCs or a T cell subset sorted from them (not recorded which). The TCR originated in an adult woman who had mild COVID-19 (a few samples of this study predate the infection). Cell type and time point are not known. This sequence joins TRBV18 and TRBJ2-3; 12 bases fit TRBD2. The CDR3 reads CASSRWTSGESTDTQYF. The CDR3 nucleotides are TGTGCCAGCTCACGTTGGACTAGCGGGGAAAGCACAGATACGCAGTATTTT.